A selection of T cell receptor beta chains follows, all from one sample in a study of cytomegalovirus exposure and HLA in healthy donors. Assay used: immunoSEQ multiplex PCR; TCRdb lists only in-frame clones, some missing. The sample shows about 120,000 clones, about 74% of them seen only once. Sequencing input: PBMCs. The receptors derive from a woman aged 40 to 49 in good health and CMV-seropositive. The CDR3 runs from the conserved cysteine through the conserved F or W. D genes are given only for firm matches. Only some rows state a clone size, as once, few, many or a class for expanded clones.

CDR3aa	CDR3nt	abundance	j_gene	v_gene	d_gene
CASRETVLNTEAFF	TGTGCCAGCAGGGAGACAGTTTTGAACACTGAAGCTTTCTTT	-	TRBJ1-1	TRBV2	-
CASGLGTSGGAYEQYF	TGCGCCAGCGGTCTAGGGACTAGCGGGGGGGCTTACGAGCAGTACTTC	-	TRBJ2-7	TRBV5-1	TRBD2
CATSRPWADGNSPLHF	TGTGCCACCAGCAGACCCTGGGCAGACGGTAATTCACCCCTCCACTTT	-	TRBJ1-6	TRBV15	-
CASSTSTGGEYEQYF	TGCGCCAGCAGCACCTCGACAGGGGGAGAATACGAGCAGTACTTC	-	TRBJ2-7	TRBV5-1	TRBD1
CASSEGGAGDIQYF	TGTGCCAGCAGTGAAGGAGGGGCGGGGGACATTCAGTACTTC	-	TRBJ2-4	TRBV2	TRBD2
CASSLGQGASYEQYF	TGTGCCAGCAGTCTGGGACAGGGGGCCTCCTACGAGCAGTACTTC	-	TRBJ2-7	TRBV6-1	TRBD1
CASSSDRGKDTQYF	TGCGCCAGCAGCTCGGACAGGGGAAAGGATACGCAGTATTTT	-	TRBJ2-3	TRBV5-1	TRBD1
CAWDTGGTGNTIYF	TGTGCCTGGGATACAGGGGGGACTGGAAACACCATATATTTT	-	TRBJ1-3	TRBV30	TRBD1
CASSETGDLRGYEQYF	TGTGCCAGCAGTGAGACAGGGGATCTTAGAGGCTACGAGCAGTACTTC	-	TRBJ2-7	TRBV6-1	TRBD1
CASSQWGLAGKYEQYF	TGCGCCAGCAGCCAATGGGGACTAGCGGGGAAGTACGAGCAGTACTTC	-	TRBJ2-7	TRBV4-1	TRBD2
CASSFDRGRTAQYF	TGTGCCAGCAGTTTTGACAGGGGGCGCACTGCGCAGTACTTC	-	TRBJ2-7	TRBV5-8	TRBD1
CASSRTGSDYGYTF	TGTGCCAGTTCCCGGACAGGGTCAGACTATGGCTACACCTTC	once	TRBJ1-2	TRBV19	TRBD1
CASSIGTGPTKLFF	TGTGCCAGCAGCATCGGGACAGGGCCCACAAAACTGTTTTTT	-	TRBJ1-4	TRBV9	TRBD1
CASRTPGQLQSYEQYF	TGTGCCAGCAGGACTCCAGGACAGCTACAATCCTACGAGCAGTACTTC	-	TRBJ2-7	TRBV2	-
CASSISSGRVHEQFF	TGTGCCAGTAGTATCTCGAGCGGGAGAGTCCATGAGCAGTTCTTC	-	TRBJ2-1	TRBV19	TRBD2
CASSQRQGTNVGYTF	TGTGCCAGCAGCCAAAGACAGGGGACGAACGTTGGCTACACCTTC	-	TRBJ1-2	TRBV7-2	TRBD1
CASSASGGATGELFF	TGTGCCAGCAGTGCTAGCGGGGGGGCGACCGGGGAGCTGTTTTTT	few	TRBJ2-2	TRBV6-4	TRBD2
CASSMRSSSYGYTF	TGCGCCAGCAGCATGCGGAGCAGCTCCTATGGCTACACCTTC	once	TRBJ1-2	TRBV5-1	-
CATGRPQGYGYTF	TGTGCCACCGGACGACCTCAGGGCTATGGCTACACCTTC	few	TRBJ1-2	TRBV27	-
CASSLSQFGTISSYNEQFF	TGTGCCAGCAGCCTAAGCCAGTTTGGGACTATAAGCTCCTACAATGAGCAGTTCTTC	-	TRBJ2-1	TRBV7-9	TRBD2
CASREQGLPLHF	TGTGCCAGCAGAGAACAGGGCCTACCCCTCCACTTT	-	TRBJ1-6	TRBV7-9	-
CASSYRGRNGYTF	TGTGCCAGCAGTTACAGGGGGCGGAATGGCTACACCTTC	-	TRBJ1-2	TRBV6-5	TRBD1
CASTLEGGVSPLHF	TGTGCCAGCACCCTCGAGGGTGGAGTTTCACCCCTCCACTTT	few	TRBJ1-6	TRBV6-6	-
CASSLIPGQGHEQYF	TGCGCCAGCAGCTTAATACCGGGACAGGGCCACGAGCAGTACTTC	once	TRBJ2-7	TRBV4-1	TRBD1
CASGGGGSIETQYF	TGTGCCAGCGGTGGCGGCGGGAGTATTGAGACCCAGTACTTC	-	TRBJ2-5	TRBV7-9	TRBD2
CASSPTRDRVTGELFF	TGTGCCAGCAGCCCCACGCGGGACAGGGTGACCGGGGAGCTGTTTTTT	-	TRBJ2-2	TRBV11-2	TRBD1
CASSYGEDQPQHF	TGTGCCAGCAGTTACGGGGAGGATCAGCCCCAGCATTTT	-	TRBJ1-5	TRBV6-6	-
CASSIVADQETQYF	TGTGCCAGTAGTATAGTAGCGGACCAAGAGACCCAGTACTTC	-	TRBJ2-5	TRBV19	-
CASSFRREVHNEQFF	TGTGCCAGCAGCTTCAGGCGGGAGGTACACAATGAGCAGTTCTTC	-	TRBJ2-1	TRBV5-4	TRBD2
CASSQGQGDSYGYTF	TGCGCCAGCAGCCAAGGACAGGGTGACAGCTATGGCTACACCTTC	-	TRBJ1-2	TRBV4-1	TRBD1
CASKGEGGPFGELFF	TGTGCCAGCAAGGGAGAGGGAGGGCCGTTCGGGGAGCTGTTTTTT	-	TRBJ2-2	TRBV6-5	TRBD2
CASSIGGIGTGELFF	TGTGCCAGTAGTATTGGGGGGATAGGCACCGGGGAGCTGTTTTTT	-	TRBJ2-2	TRBV19	-